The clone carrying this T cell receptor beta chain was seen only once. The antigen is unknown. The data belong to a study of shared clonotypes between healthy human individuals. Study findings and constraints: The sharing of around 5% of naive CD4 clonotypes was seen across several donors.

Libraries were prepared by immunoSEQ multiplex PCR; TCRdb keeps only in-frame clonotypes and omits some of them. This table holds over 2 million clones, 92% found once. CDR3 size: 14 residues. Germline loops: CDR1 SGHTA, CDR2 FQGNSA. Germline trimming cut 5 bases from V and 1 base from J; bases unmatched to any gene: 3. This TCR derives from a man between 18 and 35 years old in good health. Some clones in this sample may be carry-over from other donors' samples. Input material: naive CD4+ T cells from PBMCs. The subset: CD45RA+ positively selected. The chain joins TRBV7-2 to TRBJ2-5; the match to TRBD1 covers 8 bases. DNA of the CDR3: TGTGCCAGCAGCCACAGGGGGGCCCAAGAGACCCAGTACTTC. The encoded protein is CASSHRGAQETQYF.